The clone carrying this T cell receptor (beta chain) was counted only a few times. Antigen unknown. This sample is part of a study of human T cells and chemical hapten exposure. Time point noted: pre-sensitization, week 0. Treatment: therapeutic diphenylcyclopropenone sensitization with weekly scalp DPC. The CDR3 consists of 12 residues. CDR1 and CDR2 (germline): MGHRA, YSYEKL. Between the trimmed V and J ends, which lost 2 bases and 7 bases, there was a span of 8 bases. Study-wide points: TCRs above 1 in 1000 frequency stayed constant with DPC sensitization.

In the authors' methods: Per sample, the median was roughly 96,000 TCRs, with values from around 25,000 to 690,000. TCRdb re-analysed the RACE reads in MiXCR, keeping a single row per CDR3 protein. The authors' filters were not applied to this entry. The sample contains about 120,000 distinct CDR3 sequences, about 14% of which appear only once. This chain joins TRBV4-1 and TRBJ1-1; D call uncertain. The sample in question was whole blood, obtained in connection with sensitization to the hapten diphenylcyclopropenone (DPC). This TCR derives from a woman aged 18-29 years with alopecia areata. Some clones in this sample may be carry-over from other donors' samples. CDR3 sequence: CASSQRTGEAFF. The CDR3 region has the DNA TGCGCCAGCAGCCAAAGGACGGGTGAAGCTTTCTTT.